This T cell receptor (beta chain) derives from a study of shared clonotypes between healthy human individuals. In the original analysis: ImmunoSEQ gave junction-only sequences without quality scores, so filtering differed. Libraries were prepared by immunoSEQ multiplex PCR; TCRdb keeps only in-frame clonotypes and omits some of them. Clone size and V and J calls were adopted from that table, with D and trimming inferred from the DNA. The table records roughly 2.5 million clones, more than 80% of them present only once. The CDR3 sequence is 16 residues long. The chain carries TRBV12-2 and TRBJ1-4; the table's D call of TRBD1 was not tested on the DNA. TRBV12-2 has pseudogene status. What was sequenced was naive CD4+ T cells sorted from blood. The subset here: CD45RA+ positively selected. The clonotype comes from a man between 18 and 29 years old in good health. The CDR3 DNA is TGTGCAAGTCGCTGGACAGGGGGTGGGTTATGTGAAAAACTGTTTTTT. The encoded protein is CASRWTGGGLCEKLFF.